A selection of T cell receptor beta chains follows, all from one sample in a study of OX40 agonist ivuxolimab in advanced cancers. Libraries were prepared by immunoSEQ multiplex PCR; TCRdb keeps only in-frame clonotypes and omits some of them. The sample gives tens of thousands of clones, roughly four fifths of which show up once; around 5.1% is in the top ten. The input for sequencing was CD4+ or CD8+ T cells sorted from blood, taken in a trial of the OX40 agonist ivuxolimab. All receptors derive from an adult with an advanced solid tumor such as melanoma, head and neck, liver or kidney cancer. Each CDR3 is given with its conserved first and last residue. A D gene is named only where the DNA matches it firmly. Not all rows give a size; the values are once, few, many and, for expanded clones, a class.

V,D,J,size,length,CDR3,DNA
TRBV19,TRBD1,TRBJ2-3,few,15,CASRDRGHSTDTQYF,TGTGCCAGTAGAGACAGGGGGCATTCGACAGATACGCAGTATTTT
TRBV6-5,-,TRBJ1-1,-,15,CASSLSGRGVTEAFF,TGTGCCAGCAGTTTATCCGGGAGAGGGGTTACTGAAGCTTTCTTT
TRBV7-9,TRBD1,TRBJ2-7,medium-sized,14,CASSLTGVLYEQYF,TGTGCCAGCAGCCTGACAGGGGTCCTCTACGAGCAGTACTTC
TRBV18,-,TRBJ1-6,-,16,CASSPEAGSRLGPLHF,TGTGCCAGCTCGCCGGAGGCAGGGAGCCGACTCGGACCCCTCCACTTT
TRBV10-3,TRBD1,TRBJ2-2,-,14,CAIMAGGHTGELFF,TGTGCCATCATGGCAGGGGGTCATACCGGGGAGCTGTTTTTT
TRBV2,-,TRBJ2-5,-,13,CASSGRDAETQYF,TGTGCCAGCAGCGGGCGGGACGCGGAGACCCAGTACTTC
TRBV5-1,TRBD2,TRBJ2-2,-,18,CASSLVERGAANTGELFF,TGCGCCAGCAGCTTGGTCGAGCGGGGGGCCGCGAACACCGGGGAGCTGTTTTTT
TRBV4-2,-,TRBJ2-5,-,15,CASSQDLGYQETQYF,TGTGCCAGCAGCCAAGATCTGGGGTACCAAGAGACCCAGTACTTC
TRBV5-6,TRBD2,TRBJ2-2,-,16,CASRYTLRGGTGELFF,TGTGCCAGCAGATACACCCTCCGGGGGGGCACCGGGGAGCTGTTTTTT
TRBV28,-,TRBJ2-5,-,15,CASSLRGRGEETQYF,TGTGCCAGCAGTTTAAGAGGCAGGGGAGAAGAGACCCAGTACTTC
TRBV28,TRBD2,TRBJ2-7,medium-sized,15,CASSELAGGVYEQYF,TGTGCCAGCAGCGAACTAGCGGGAGGAGTCTACGAGCAGTACTTC
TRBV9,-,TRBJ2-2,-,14,CASSVEANTGELFF,TGTGCCAGCAGCGTAGAAGCGAACACCGGGGAGCTGTTTTTT
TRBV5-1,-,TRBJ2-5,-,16,CASSLSGTYSGETQYF,TGCGCCAGCAGCCTATCCGGGACTTACTCGGGGGAGACCCAGTACTTC
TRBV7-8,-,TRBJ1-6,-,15,CASSKSGDAYSPLHF,TGTGCCAGCAGCAAATCCGGGGACGCTTATTCACCCCTCCACTTT
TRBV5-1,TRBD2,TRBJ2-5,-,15,CASSLAGGRRETQYF,TGCGCCAGCAGCTTAGCGGGCGGGAGGAGAGAGACCCAGTACTTC